This entry lists 23 T cell receptor beta chains sequenced from one sample in a study of shared clonotypes between healthy human individuals. As defined, naive CD8 cells were CD45RO-negative and positively selected for CCR7, with terminally differentiated effector memory CD45RA+ cells excluded. Sequencing was performed with immunoSEQ multiplex PCR; in TCRdb, only in-frame clones are kept and a portion is missing. The sample yields roughly 2,000,000 clones, just over 90% seen once. The material sequenced was naive CD8+ T cells from PBMCs. Every receptor here comes from a man aged 18 to 29 in good health. Some clones in this sample may be carry-over from other donors' samples.

The chain combines TRBV27 with TRBJ2-2; TRBD1 matches 10 bases. Trimming cost V 4 bases and J 7 bases; bases outside gene matches: 6. Germline V CDR1 and CDR2: MNHEY, SMNVEV (reference sequence). The CDR3 covers 15 residues. CDR3 in DNA: TGTGCCAGCAGTTCGTTGGACAGGGGGATCGGGGAGCTGTTTTTT. Translated: CASSSLDRGIGELFF.

The chain uses TRBV4-3 and TRBJ2-7; D call uncertain. Germline CDR1 LGHNA, CDR2 YSLEER. The CDR3 totals 13 residues. V dropped 0 bases and J dropped 9 bases, with 12 bases sitting between them. CDR3 region: CASSQDLGWWQYF. The CDR3 region has the DNA TGCGCCAGCAGCCAAGATCTGGGTTGGTGGCAGTACTTC.

This clone was seen only once. The chain has TRBV6-5 and TRBJ2-3; 9 bases line up with TRBD2. The CDR3 is made up of 15 amino acids. In germline, CDR1 is MNHEY, CDR2 SVGAGI. Unmatched junction bases numbered 9, after V lost 6 bases and J lost 5 bases. CDR3 DNA sequence: TGTGCCAGCAGAGTAGCGGGAGCCTCAGGAGATACGCAGTATTTT. Translating it yields CASRVAGASGDTQYF.

The rearrangement joins TRBV7-9 to TRBJ2-3; D call uncertain. V lost 8 bases, J lost 9 bases, and 3 bases lay in between. The CDR3 totals 8 residues. Germline V gene sequence: CDR1 SEHNR, CDR2 FQNEAQ (reference sequence). The CDR3: CASATQYF. CDR3 DNA sequence: TGTGCCAGCGCCACGCAGTATTTT.

The J gene is TRBJ2-6, the V gene TRBV6-4; no clear D. V lost 3 bases and J lost 4, with 10 bases in between. CDR3 length equals 15 residues. CDR1 and CDR2 from the germline V gene are MRHNA and SNTAGT. CDR3 amino acids: CASSEGIGGANVLTF. Written as DNA, the CDR3 is TGTGCCAGCAGTGAGGGGATTGGCGGGGCCAACGTCCTGACTTTC.

The rearrangement uses TRBV7-9 and TRBJ1-2; D is unresolved. The CDR3 sequence is 14 residues long. Germline CDR1 reads SEHNR; CDR2 reads FQNEAQ (reference sequence). Trimming took off 5 bases at V and 4 bases at J, with 14 bases between the two ends. CDR3 protein: CASSQGLRPYGYTF. CDR3 bases: TGTGCCAGCAGCCAAGGACTCCGGCCCTATGGCTACACCTTC.

The rearrangement uses TRBV29-1 and TRBJ1-2, with no clear D. Germline loops: CDR1 SQVTM, CDR2 ANQGSEA. The ends were cut back, 4 bases at V and 4 bases at J, with 7 bases in the middle. The CDR3 extends over 11 amino acids. The CDR3 is CSVATAYGYTF. The DNA of the CDR3 is TGCAGCGTTGCAACAGCCTATGGCTACACCTTC.

The count of this clone is one. The chain joins TRBV9 to TRBJ2-3; D perhaps matches TRBD2 (6 bases). Trimming took 3 bases from V and 2 from J, leaving 13 bases between them. Germline V lookup: CDR1 SGDLS, CDR2 YYNGEE. The CDR3 totals 15 residues. CDR3 in DNA: TGTGCCAGCAGCGAGGGGCCTAGCGTCACAGATACGCAGTATTTT. Amino acids: CASSEGPSVTDTQYF.

Regarding this clone: The sample has other DNA sequences that encode this CDR3 too. The rearrangement links TRBV9 to TRBJ2-1; TRBD2 agrees at 7 bases. The V gene end was trimmed by 0 bases and the J gene end by 5 bases; junction bases not matched to a gene: 5. The CDR3 contains 15 residues. CDR1 SGDLS and CDR2 YYNGEE come from the germline V gene. The CDR3 is CASSVGASGNNEQFF. As DNA, the CDR3 is TGTGCCAGCAGCGTAGGGGCTAGCGGCAACAATGAGCAGTTCTTC.

This rearrangement joins TRBV2 to TRBJ2-2, with 9 bases identical to TRBD1. The CDR3 contains 16 residues. With 4 bases clipped from V and 1 base from J, the junction kept 4 bases outside the gene matches. The V gene's germline CDR1 is SNHLY and CDR2 FYNNEI. The CDR3 sequence: CASSGGQGLNTGELFF. The CDR3 nucleotides are TGTGCCAGCAGTGGAGGACAGGGGTTGAACACCGGGGAGCTGTTTTTT.

The chain has TRBV18 and TRBJ2-1, with D possibly being TRBD2 (6 bases). Trimming took off 3 bases at V and 4 bases at J, with 16 bases between the two ends. This CDR3 comprises 16 residues. The germline gives CDR1 KGHSH, CDR2 LQKENI. The CDR3 sequence: CASSPGGGTRYNEQFF. CDR3 nucleotides: TGTGCCAGCTCACCTGGTGGCGGGACCCGTTACAATGAGCAGTTCTTC. Full variable domain (rest looked up from reference TRBV18 and TRBJ2-1): NAGVMQNPRHLVRRRGQEARLRCSPMKGHSHVYWYRQLPEEGLKFMVYLQKENIIDESGMPKERFSAEFPKEGPSILRIQQVVRGDSAAYFCASSPGGGTRYNEQFFGPGTRLTVL.

To note about this clone: One end of the junction fails to match germline, which may point to a read error. The chain combines TRBV27 with TRBJ1-1; the D is unclear. The CDR3 sequence is 15 residues long. Germline loops: CDR1 MNHEY, CDR2 SMNVEV (reference sequence). CDR3 sequence reads: CASSLSQIPFTEAFF. CDR3 in DNA: TGTGCCAGCAGTCTATCACAGATACCCTTCACTGAAGCTTTCTTT.

The J gene is TRBJ2-1, the V gene TRBV30; weak D call: TRBD2 (5 bases). CDR3 length: 14 amino acids. Trimming removed 4 bases at V and 2 bases at J, with 12 bases between. Germline CDR1 and CDR2: GTSNPN and SVGIG (reference sequence). This chain's CDR3 is CAWTEGGPYNEQFF. CDR3 DNA sequence: TGTGCCTGGACCGAGGGTGGGCCCTACAATGAGCAGTTCTTC.

The chain joins TRBV5-6 to TRBJ2-2; D is undetermined. Trimming removed 6 bases at V and 1 base at J, with 13 bases between. The length of the CDR3 is 15 residues. Germline V gene data show CDR1 as SGHDT and CDR2 as YYEEEE. The CDR3 sequence is CASMPSDENTGELFF. The CDR3 region has the DNA TGTGCCAGCATGCCGTCGGACGAGAACACCGGGGAGCTGTTTTTT.

The chain employs TRBV27 and TRBJ2-3; 9 bases are a match to TRBD1. V lost 2 bases and J lost 2; bases outside the gene matches: 5. This CDR3 contains 16 residues. Germline loops: CDR1 MNHEY, CDR2 SMNVEV (reference sequence). DNA for the CDR3: TGTGCCAGCAGTTTAGGGACAGGGTACCCCACAGATACGCAGTATTTT. Translation: CASSLGTGYPTDTQYF.

V and J are TRBV5-1 and TRBJ2-2, with 12 bases matching TRBD2. Losses at the gene ends were 1 base for V and 5 bases for J; bases not matched to a gene: 12. Germline V gene lookup returns CDR1 SGHRS and CDR2 YFSETQ. The CDR3 extends over 19 amino acids. CDR3 sequence reads: CASSLSGLAGQTPTGELFF. In DNA, the CDR3 is TGCGCCAGCAGCTTGTCTGGACTAGCGGGGCAGACCCCTACCGGGGAGCTGTTTTTT. The complete variable domain, with remaining parts taken from reference TRBV5-1 and TRBJ2-2, reads KAGVTQTPRYLIKTRGQQVTLSCSPISGHRSVSWYQQTPGQGLQFLFEYFSETQRNKGNFPGRFSGRQFSNSRSEMNVSTLELGDSALYLCASSLSGLAGQTPTGELFFGEGSRLTVL.

This chain joins TRBV4-1 and TRBJ2-5; D not certain. The J call may be mistaken, given a closer DNA end match to TRBJ2-7. Germline CDR1 MGHRA, CDR2 YSYEKL. This CDR3 spans 16 amino acids. As DNA, the CDR3 is TGCGCCAGCAGCCAAGATCCCTATGGCGGTAGCTACGAGCAGTACTTC. It encodes CASSQDPYGGSYEQYF.

This chain joins TRBV5-1 and TRBJ2-1; 11 nucleotides line up with TRBD2. Trimming at V came to 9 bases and at J to 11 bases, leaving 4 bases not matched to a gene. CDR3 length equals 11 residues. The V gene's germline CDR1 is SGHRS and CDR2 YFSETQ. CDR3 protein: CATTTSGKQFF. CDR3 coding DNA: TGCGCCACCACGACTAGCGGGAAGCAGTTCTTC. The full variable domain, with the rest looked up from reference TRBV5-1 and TRBJ2-1, is KAGVTQTPRYLIKTRGQQVTLSCSPISGHRSVSWYQQTPGQGLQFLFEYFSETQRNKGNFPGRFSGRQFSNSRSEMNVSTLELGDSALYLCATTTSGKQFFGPGTRLTVL.

The rearrangement uses TRBV4-1 and TRBJ1-4; D is ambiguous. With 1 base removed from V and 4 bases from J, the gap between germline ends came to 13 bases. Germline CDR1 MGHRA, CDR2 YSYEKL. The CDR3 runs to 16 residues. The CDR3 region has the DNA TGCGCCAGCAGCCAAGTGGGAGGGAATGGTAATGAAAAACTGTTTTTT. Translation: CASSQVGGNGNEKLFF.

The V and J genes are TRBV5-1 and TRBJ2-7; possible D gene TRBD1, 5 bases. Trimming took 0 bases from V and 2 from J, leaving 9 bases between them. This CDR3 comprises 14 residues. CDR1 and CDR2 (germline): SGHRS, YFSETQ. Here the CDR3 reads CASSLGIGAYEQYF. Here the CDR3 DNA reads TGCGCCAGCAGCTTGGGAATAGGGGCCTACGAGCAGTACTTC.

As concerns this clone: This sample includes further DNA sequences coding for the same CDR3. The gene calls are TRBV4-1 and TRBJ2-1; possibly TRBD1 for D (6 bases). Deletions cut 4 bases from V and 4 bases from J, with 11 bases between. The V gene's germline CDR1 is MGHRA and CDR2 YSYEKL. This CDR3 region has 14 residues. The CDR3 protein is CASSLRDTYNEQFF. CDR3 nucleotide sequence: TGCGCCAGCAGCCTCCGGGACACTTACAATGAGCAGTTCTTC.

This sequence joins TRBV7-8 and TRBJ2-2; D unclear. Germline values: CDR1 SGHVS, CDR2 FQNEAQ. Trimming left V 2 bases short and J 3 bases short, with 7 bases between. This CDR3 has 14 residues. The CDR3 nucleotides are TGTGCCAGCAGCTTACTGGCGGACACCGGGGAGCTGTTTTTT. It codes for CASSLLADTGELFF.

The chain carries TRBV5-1 and TRBJ1-4; 7 bases align to TRBD1. This CDR3 is 17 amino acids long. V shed 4 bases and J 0 bases; nucleotides not matched to a gene: 9. CDR1 is SGHRS, CDR2 YFSETQ, per germline. The CDR3 nucleotides read TGCGCCAGCAGCGGGGGGACAGCAAGTACAACTAATGAAAAACTGTTTTTT. Translating it yields CASSGGTASTTNEKLFF. The variable domain in full, completed from reference TRBV5-1 and TRBJ1-4, reads KAGVTQTPRYLIKTRGQQVTLSCSPISGHRSVSWYQQTPGQGLQFLFEYFSETQRNKGNFPGRFSGRQFSNSRSEMNVSTLELGDSALYLCASSGGTASTTNEKLFFGSGTQLSVL.